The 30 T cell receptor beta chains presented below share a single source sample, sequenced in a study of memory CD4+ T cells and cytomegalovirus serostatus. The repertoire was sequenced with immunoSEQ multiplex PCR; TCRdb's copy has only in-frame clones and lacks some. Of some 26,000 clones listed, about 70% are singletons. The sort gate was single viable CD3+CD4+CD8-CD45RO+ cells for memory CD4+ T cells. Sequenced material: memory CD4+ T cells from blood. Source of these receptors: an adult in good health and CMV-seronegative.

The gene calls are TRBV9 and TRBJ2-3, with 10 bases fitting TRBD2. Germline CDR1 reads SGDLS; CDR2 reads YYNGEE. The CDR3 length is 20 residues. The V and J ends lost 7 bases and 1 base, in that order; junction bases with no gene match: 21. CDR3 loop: CASSKEPASGSRWGTDTQYF. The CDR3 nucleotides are TGTGCCAGCTCCAAAGAACCGGCTAGCGGGAGTCGTTGGGGCACAGATACGCAGTATTTT.

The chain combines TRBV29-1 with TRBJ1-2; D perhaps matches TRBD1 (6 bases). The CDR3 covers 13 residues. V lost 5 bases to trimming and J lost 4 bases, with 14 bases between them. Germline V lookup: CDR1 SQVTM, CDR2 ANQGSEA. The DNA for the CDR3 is TGCAGCGTTTCCTGGACAGAGACCTATGGCTACACCTTC. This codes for CSVSWTETYGYTF. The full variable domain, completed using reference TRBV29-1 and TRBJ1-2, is SAVISQKPSRDICQRGTSLTIQCQVDSQVTMMFWYRQQPGQSLTLIATANQGSEATYESGFVIDKFPISRPNLTFSTLTVSNMSPEDSSIYLCSVSWTETYGYTFGSGTRLTVV.

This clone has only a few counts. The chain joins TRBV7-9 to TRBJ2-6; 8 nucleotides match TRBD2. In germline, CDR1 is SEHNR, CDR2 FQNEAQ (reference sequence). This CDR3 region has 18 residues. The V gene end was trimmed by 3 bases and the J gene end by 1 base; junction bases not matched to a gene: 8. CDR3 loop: CASSFLTSGRSGANVLTF. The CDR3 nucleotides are TGTGCCAGCAGCTTTCTAACTAGCGGTCGATCTGGGGCCAACGTCCTGACTTTC. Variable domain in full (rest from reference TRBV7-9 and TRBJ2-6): DTGVSQNPRHKITKRGQNVTFRCDPISEHNRLYWYRQTLGQGPEFLTYFQNEAQLEKSRLLSDRFSAERPKGSFSTLEIQRTEQGDSAMYLCASSFLTSGRSGANVLTFGAGSRLTVL.

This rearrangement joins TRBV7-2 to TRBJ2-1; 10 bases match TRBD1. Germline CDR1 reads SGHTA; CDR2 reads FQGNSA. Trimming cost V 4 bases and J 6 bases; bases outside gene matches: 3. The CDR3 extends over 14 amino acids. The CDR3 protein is CASSSGTGANEQFF. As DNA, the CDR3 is TGTGCCAGCAGCTCCGGGACAGGGGCCAATGAGCAGTTCTTC.

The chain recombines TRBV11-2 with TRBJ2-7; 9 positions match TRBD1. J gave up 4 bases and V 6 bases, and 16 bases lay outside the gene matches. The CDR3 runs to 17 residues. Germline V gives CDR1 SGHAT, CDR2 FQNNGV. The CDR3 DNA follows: TGTGCCAGCAGGGCCAGGGCCCCGGGACAGGGTTTGTACGAGCAGTACTTC. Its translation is CASRARAPGQGLYEQYF.

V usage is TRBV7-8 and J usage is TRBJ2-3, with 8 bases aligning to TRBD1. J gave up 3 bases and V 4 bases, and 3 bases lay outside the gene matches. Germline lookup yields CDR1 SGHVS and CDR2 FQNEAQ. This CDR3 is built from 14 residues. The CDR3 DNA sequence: TGTGCCAGCAGCTGGGACAGGAGGACAGATACGCAGTATTTT. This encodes CASSWDRRTDTQYF.

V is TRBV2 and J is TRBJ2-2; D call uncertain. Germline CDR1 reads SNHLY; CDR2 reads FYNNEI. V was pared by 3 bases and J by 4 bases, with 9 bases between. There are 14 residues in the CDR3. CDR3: CASSDGPGTGELFF. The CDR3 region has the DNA TGTGCCAGCAGTGACGGCCCCGGCACCGGGGAGCTGTTTTTT.

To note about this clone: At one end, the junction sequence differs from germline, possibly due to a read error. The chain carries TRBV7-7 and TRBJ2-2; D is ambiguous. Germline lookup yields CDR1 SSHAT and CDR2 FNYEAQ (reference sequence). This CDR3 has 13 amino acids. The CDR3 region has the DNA TGTGCTAGCAGCTTGGGGAACACCGGGGAGCTGTTTTTT. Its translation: CASSLGNTGELFF.

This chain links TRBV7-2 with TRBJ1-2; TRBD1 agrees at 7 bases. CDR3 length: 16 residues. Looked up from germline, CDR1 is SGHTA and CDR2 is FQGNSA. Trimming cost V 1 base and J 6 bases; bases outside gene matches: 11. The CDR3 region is CASSLGVGEQGNGYTF. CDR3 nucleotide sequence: TGTGCCAGCAGCTTAGGCGTCGGCGAACAGGGGAATGGCTACACCTTC.

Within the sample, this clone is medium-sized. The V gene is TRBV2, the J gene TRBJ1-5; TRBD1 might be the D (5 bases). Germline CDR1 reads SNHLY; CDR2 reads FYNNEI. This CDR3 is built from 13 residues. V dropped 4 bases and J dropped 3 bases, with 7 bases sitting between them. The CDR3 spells CASSGQYNQPQHF. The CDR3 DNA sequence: TGTGCCAGCAGTGGACAGTACAATCAGCCCCAGCATTTT.

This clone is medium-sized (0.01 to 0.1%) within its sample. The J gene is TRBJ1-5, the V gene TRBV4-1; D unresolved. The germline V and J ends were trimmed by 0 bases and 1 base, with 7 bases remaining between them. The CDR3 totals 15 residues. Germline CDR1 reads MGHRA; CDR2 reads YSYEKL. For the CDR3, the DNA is TGCGCCAGCAGCCAAGATTGGGTCAGCAATCAGCCCCAGCATTTT. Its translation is CASSQDWVSNQPQHF.

The CDR3 DNA follows: TGTGCCAGCAATGTACAGGGAGGGGATCAGCCCCAGCATTTT. Translated, it gives CASNVQGGDQPQHF. The chain uses TRBV6-1 and TRBJ1-5; possible D gene TRBD1, 6 bases. This CDR3 contains 14 residues. V dropped 7 bases and J dropped 5 bases, with 15 bases sitting between them. Germline V gene lookup returns CDR1 MNHNS and CDR2 SASEGT.

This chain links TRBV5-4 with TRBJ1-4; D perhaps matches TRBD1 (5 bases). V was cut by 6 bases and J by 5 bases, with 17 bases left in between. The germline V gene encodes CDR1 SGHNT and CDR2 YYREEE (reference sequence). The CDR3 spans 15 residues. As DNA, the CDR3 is TGTGCCAGCACCAAGGCGGGGGTGGAGAATGAAAAACTGTTTTTT. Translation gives CASTKAGVENEKLFF. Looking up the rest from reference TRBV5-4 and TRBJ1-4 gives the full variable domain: ETGVTQSPTHLIKTRGQQVTLRCSSQSGHNTVSWYQQALGQGPQFIFQYYREEENGRGNFPPRFSGLQFPNYSSELNVNALELDDSALYLCASTKAGVENEKLFFGSGTQLSVL.

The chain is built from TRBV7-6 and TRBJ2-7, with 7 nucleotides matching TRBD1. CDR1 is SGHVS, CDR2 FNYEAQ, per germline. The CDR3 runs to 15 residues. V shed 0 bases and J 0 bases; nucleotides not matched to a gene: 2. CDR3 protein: CASSLAAGGSYEQYF. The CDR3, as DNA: TGTGCCAGCAGCTTAGCGGCAGGGGGCTCCTACGAGCAGTACTTC.

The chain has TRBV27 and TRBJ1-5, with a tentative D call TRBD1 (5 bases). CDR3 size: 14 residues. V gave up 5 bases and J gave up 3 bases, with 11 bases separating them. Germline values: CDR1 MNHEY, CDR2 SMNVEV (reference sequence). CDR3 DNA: TGTGCCAGCAGTAACTGGGGGAACAATCAGCCCCAGCATTTT. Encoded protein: CASSNWGNNQPQHF.

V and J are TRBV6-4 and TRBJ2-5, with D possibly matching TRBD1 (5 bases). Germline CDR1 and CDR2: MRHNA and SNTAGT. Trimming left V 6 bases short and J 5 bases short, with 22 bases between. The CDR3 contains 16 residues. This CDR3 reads CASSIPFRSGCETQYF. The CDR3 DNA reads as TGTGCCAGCAGCATCCCATTCCGATCAGGGTGTGAGACCCAGTACTTC.

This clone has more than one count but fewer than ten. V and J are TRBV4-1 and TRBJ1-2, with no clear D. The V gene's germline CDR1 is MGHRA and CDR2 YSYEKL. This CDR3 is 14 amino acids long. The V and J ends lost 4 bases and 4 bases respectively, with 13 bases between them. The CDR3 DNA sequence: TGCGCCAGCAGCCCCTACCGGGAAATCTATGGCTACACCTTC. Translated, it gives CASSPYREIYGYTF.

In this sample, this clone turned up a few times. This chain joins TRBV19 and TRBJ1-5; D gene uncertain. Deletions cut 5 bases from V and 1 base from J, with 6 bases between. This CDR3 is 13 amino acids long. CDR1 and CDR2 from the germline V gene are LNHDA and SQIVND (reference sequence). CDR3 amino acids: CASSLISNQPQHF. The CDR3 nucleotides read TGTGCCAGTAGTCTGATCAGCAATCAGCCCCAGCATTTT.

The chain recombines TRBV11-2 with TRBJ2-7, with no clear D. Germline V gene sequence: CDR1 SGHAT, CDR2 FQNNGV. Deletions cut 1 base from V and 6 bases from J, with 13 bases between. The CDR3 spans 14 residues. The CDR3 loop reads CASSLGTIGSEQYF. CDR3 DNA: TGTGCCAGCAGCTTAGGCACAATAGGTTCCGAGCAGTACTTC.

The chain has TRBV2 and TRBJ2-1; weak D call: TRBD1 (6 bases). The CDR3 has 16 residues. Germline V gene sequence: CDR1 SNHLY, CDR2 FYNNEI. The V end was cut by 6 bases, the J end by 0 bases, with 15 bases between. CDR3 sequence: CASSADRLGSYNEQFF. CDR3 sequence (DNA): TGTGCCAGCAGCGCCGACAGGCTAGGCTCCTACAATGAGCAGTTCTTC.

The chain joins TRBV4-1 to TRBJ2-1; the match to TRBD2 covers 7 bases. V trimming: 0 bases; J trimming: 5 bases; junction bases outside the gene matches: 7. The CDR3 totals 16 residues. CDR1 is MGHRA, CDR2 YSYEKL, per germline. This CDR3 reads CASSQEGGRFNNEQFF. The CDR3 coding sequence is TGCGCCAGCAGCCAAGAGGGCGGGAGATTCAACAATGAGCAGTTCTTC.

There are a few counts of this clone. Here the CDR3 DNA reads TGTGCCAGCTCACCACAGCAGGGAACCTACGAGCAGTACTTC. Translated: CASSPQQGTYEQYF. The chain joins TRBV18 to TRBJ2-7, with a tentative D call TRBD1 (5 bases). Germline V gene sequence: CDR1 KGHSH, CDR2 LQKENI. CDR3 length: 14 residues. The V end lost 1 base, the J end lost 2 bases, and 9 bases lay between the germline ends.

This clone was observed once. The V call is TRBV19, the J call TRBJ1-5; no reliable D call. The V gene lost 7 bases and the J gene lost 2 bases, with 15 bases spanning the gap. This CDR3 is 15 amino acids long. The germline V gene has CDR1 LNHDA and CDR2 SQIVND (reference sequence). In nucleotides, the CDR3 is TGTGCCAGTATAAGCGGAACCGGCGGCAATCAGCCCCAGCATTTT. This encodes CASISGTGGNQPQHF.

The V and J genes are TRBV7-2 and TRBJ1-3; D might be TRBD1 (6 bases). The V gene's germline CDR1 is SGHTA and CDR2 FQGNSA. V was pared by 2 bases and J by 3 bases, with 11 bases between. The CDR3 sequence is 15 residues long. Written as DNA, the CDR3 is TGTGCCAGCAGCTTAAGGGGGACTGGTGGAAACACCATATATTTT. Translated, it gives CASSLRGTGGNTIYF.

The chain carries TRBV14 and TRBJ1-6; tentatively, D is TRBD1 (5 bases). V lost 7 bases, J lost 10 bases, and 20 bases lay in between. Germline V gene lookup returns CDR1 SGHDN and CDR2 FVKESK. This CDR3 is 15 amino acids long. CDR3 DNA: TGTGCCAGCACCAGGGACGGACATGAGGGGTCACCCCTCCACTTT. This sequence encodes CASTRDGHEGSPLHF. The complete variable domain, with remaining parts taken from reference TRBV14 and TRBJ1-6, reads EAGVTQFPSHSVIEKGQTVTLRCDPISGHDNLYWYRRVMGKEIKFLLHFVKESKQDESGMPNNRFLAERTGGTYSTLKVQPAELEDSGVYFCASTRDGHEGSPLHFGNGTRLTVT.

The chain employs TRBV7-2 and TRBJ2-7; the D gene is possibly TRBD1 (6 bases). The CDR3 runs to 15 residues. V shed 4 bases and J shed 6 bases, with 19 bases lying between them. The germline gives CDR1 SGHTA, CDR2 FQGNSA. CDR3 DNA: TGTGCCAGCAGCTCGATTGGTGGGGGCCAATCCGAGCAGTACTTC. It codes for CASSSIGGGQSEQYF.

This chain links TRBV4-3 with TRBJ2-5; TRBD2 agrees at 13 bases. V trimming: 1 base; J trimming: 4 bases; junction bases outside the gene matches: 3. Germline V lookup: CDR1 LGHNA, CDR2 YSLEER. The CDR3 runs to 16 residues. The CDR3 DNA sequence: TGCGCCAGCAGCCAAGGACTAGCGGGAGGTGGAGAGACCCAGTACTTC. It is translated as CASSQGLAGGGETQYF.

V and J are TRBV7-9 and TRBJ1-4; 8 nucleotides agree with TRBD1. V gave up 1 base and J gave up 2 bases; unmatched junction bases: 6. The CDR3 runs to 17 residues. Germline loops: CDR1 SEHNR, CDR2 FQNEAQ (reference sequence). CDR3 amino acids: CASSLVRGLMTNEKLFF. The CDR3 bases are TGTGCCAGCAGCTTAGTCAGGGGGCTAATGACTAATGAAAAACTGTTTTTT.

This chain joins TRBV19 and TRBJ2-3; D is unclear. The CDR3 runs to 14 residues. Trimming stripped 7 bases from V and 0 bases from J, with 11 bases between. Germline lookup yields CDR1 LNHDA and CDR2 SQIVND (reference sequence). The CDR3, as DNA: TGTGCCAGTACTCCCAGGTATAGCACAGATACGCAGTATTTT. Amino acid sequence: CASTPRYSTDTQYF.

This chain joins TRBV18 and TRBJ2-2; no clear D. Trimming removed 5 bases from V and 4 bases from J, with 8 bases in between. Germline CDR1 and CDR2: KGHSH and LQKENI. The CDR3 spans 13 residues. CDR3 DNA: TGTGCCAGCTCAGAAGGCGGCACCGGGGAGCTGTTTTTT. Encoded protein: CASSEGGTGELFF. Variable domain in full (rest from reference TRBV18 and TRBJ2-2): NAGVMQNPRHLVRRRGQEARLRCSPMKGHSHVYWYRQLPEEGLKFMVYLQKENIIDESGMPKERFSAEFPKEGPSILRIQQVVRGDSAAYFCASSEGGTGELFFGEGSRLTVL.